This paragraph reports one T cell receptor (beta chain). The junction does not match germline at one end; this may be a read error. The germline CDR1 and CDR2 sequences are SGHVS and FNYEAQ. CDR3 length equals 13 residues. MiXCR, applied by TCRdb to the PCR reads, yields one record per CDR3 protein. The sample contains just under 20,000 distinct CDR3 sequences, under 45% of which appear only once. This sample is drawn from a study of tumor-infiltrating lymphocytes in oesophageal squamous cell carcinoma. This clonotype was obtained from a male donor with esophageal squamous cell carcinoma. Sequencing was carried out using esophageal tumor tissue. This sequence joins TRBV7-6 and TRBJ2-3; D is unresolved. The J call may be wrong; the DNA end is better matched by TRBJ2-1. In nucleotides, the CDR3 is TGTGCTAGCAGCTTACGACCCGAGAATGAGCAGTTCTTC. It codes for CASSLRPENEQFF.